Following are 28 T cell receptor beta chains from one sample sequenced in a study of T cell responses to AZD1222 COVID-19 vaccine. Generated by immunoSEQ multiplex PCR, the TCRdb table keeps only in-frame clones and is missing some. The sample shows around 130,000 clones, roughly nine tenths of them seen only once. The sample was peripheral blood, taken on day 0 of AZD1222 vaccination. These receptors all stem from an adult in good health.

This clone appeared a single time. The chain links TRBV3-1 (or the pseudogene TRBV3-2) to TRBJ2-3, with a tentative D call TRBD2 (7 bases). V was shortened by 3 bases and J by 3 bases, with 19 bases between the two germline ends. Germline values: CDR1 LGHDT, CDR2 YNNKEL (reference sequence). CDR3 length: 17 amino acids. The CDR3 region has the DNA TGTGCCAGCAGCCAGCCCGGGGAGGGGGGGGTAACAGATACGCAGTATTTT. It yields the protein CASSQPGEGGVTDTQYF.

V usage is TRBV4-2 and J usage is TRBJ1-1; 7 bases agree with TRBD1. Germline CDR1 is LGHNA and CDR2 is YNFKEQ. V lost 0 bases, J lost 5 bases, and 12 bases stayed unmatched. CDR3 size: 17 residues. The CDR3, as DNA: TGTGCCAGCAGCCAAGATTTGACCGGGCAGGGGGTTACTGAAGCTTTCTTT. Its translation is CASSQDLTGQGVTEAFF.

V gene TRBV3-1 (or the pseudogene TRBV3-2) combines with J gene TRBJ1-1; D call uncertain. Trimming stripped 3 bases from V and 8 bases from J, with 10 bases between. CDR1 is LGHDT, CDR2 YNNKEL, per germline (reference sequence). The CDR3 contains 12 residues. The CDR3 region is CASSQNRREAFF. The CDR3 DNA follows: TGTGCCAGCAGCCAGAATAGGAGAGAAGCTTTCTTT.

The chain is built from TRBV6-5 and TRBJ1-2; the match to TRBD1 covers 7 bases. The J segment lost 6 bases and the V segment lost 4 bases, leaving 14 bases of the junction unmatched. The CDR3 runs to 16 residues. From germline, CDR1 is MNHEY and CDR2 SVGAGI. CDR3 bases: TGTGCCAGCAGTTTTACTATAGGGGGCACCAGTGATGGCTACACCTTC. It is translated as CASSFTIGGTSDGYTF.

The V and J genes are TRBV7-2 and TRBJ1-4; 8 bases match TRBD1. V shed 4 bases, J shed 5 bases, and the junction held 9 bases outside the gene matches. The CDR3 is 16 residues long. CDR1 and CDR2 from the germline V gene are SGHTA and FQGNSA. The DNA of the CDR3 is TGTGCCAGCAGCTCGGTTGACAGGGGCTCGAATGAAAAACTGTTTTTT. Amino acid sequence: CASSSVDRGSNEKLFF. Looking up the rest from reference TRBV7-2 and TRBJ1-4 gives the full variable domain: GAGVSQSPSNKVTEKGKDVELRCDPISGHTALYWYRQSLGQGLEFLIYFQGNSAPDKSGLPSDRFSAERTGGSVSTLTIQRTQQEDSAVYLCASSSVDRGSNEKLFFGSGTQLSVL.

The genes are TRBV27 and TRBJ1-1; 7 bases agree with TRBD1. The ends lost 6 bases at V and 5 bases at J; junction bases unmatched: 12. This CDR3 is 15 amino acids long. In germline, CDR1 is MNHEY, CDR2 SMNVEV (reference sequence). CDR3 sequence: CASRNAGQPVTEAFF. The CDR3 DNA follows: TGTGCCAGCAGAAACGCGGGACAGCCTGTGACTGAAGCTTTCTTT.

The chain employs TRBV4-1 and TRBJ2-3; TRBD1 aligns across 7 bases. Germline V CDR1 and CDR2: MGHRA, YSYEKL. Trimming cost V 2 bases and J 5 bases; bases outside gene matches: 4. The CDR3 sequence is 14 residues long. The CDR3, as DNA: TGCGCCAGCAGCCAAAGGGGGCCCCGAGATACGCAGTATTTT. Protein product: CASSQRGPRDTQYF.

The V call is TRBV7-2, the J call TRBJ2-4; maybe TRBD1 (6 bases). The V and J ends lost 5 bases and 8 bases respectively, with 16 bases between them. Germline lookup yields CDR1 SGHTA and CDR2 FQGNSA. The CDR3 consists of 14 residues. The CDR3 DNA reads as TGTGCCAGCAGCCCATATAGACAGGTTGACATTCAGTACTTC. Translation: CASSPYRQVDIQYF. The whole variable domain, filled in from reference TRBV7-2 and TRBJ2-4, reads GAGVSQSPSNKVTEKGKDVELRCDPISGHTALYWYRQSLGQGLEFLIYFQGNSAPDKSGLPSDRFSAERTGGSVSTLTIQRTQQEDSAVYLCASSPYRQVDIQYFGAGTRLSVL.

This sequence joins TRBV10-3 and TRBJ2-1; no reliable D call. Germline values: CDR1 ENHRY, CDR2 SYGVKD. V lost 2 bases and J 2 bases, leaving 13 bases between the germline ends. This CDR3 contains 16 residues. The CDR3 DNA is TGTGCCATCAGTGAGGTCCAGCAGAAACCCTACAATGAGCAGTTCTTC. Protein: CAISEVQQKPYNEQFF.

The chain carries TRBV6-5 and TRBJ1-6, with 7 positions matching TRBD1. The V gene's germline CDR1 is MNHEY and CDR2 SVGAGI. This CDR3 is 15 amino acids long. The ends lost 6 bases at V and 2 bases at J; junction bases unmatched: 4. The CDR3 reads CASSLGQTYNSPLHF. The CDR3 DNA reads TGTGCCAGCAGCCTGGGACAGACCTATAATTCACCCCTCCACTTT.

The chain's CDR3 is CASSAGLAANTGELFF. The CDR3 nucleotides are TGTGCCAGCAGCGCCGGACTAGCGGCGAACACCGGGGAGCTGTTTTTT. The V and J genes are TRBV4-2 and TRBJ2-2; 10 positions match TRBD2. V gave up 5 bases and J gave up 0 bases; unmatched junction bases: 3. The CDR3 is 16 residues long. CDR1 and CDR2 (germline): LGHNA, YNFKEQ.

This chain uses TRBV3-1 (or the pseudogene TRBV3-2) with TRBJ2-1; D unresolved. Germline loops: CDR1 LGHDT, CDR2 YNNKEL (reference sequence). The CDR3 runs to 13 residues. V lost 0 bases, J lost 10 bases, and 10 bases lay in between. This CDR3 reads CASSQDCGEEQFF. The DNA of the CDR3 is TGTGCCAGCAGCCAAGATTGTGGGGAAGAGCAGTTCTTC.

V usage is TRBV5-1 and J usage is TRBJ1-1; 11 bases line up with TRBD1. J gave up 5 bases and V 3 bases, and 3 bases lay outside the gene matches. The CDR3 runs 14 residues. Looked up from germline, CDR1 is SGHRS and CDR2 is YFSETQ. This CDR3 reads CASSWGQGETEAFF. The CDR3 bases are TGCGCCAGCAGCTGGGGACAGGGGGAAACTGAAGCTTTCTTT.

This chain connects TRBV19 to TRBJ2-3, with 7 bases aligning to TRBD1. This CDR3 region has 14 residues. Germline loops: CDR1 LNHDA, CDR2 SQIVND (reference sequence). The V and J ends lost 4 bases and 6 bases, in that order; junction bases with no gene match: 7. CDR3 sequence (DNA): TGTGCCAGTAGTACCCGACAGGGTGTCGATACGCAGTATTTT. The encoded protein is CASSTRQGVDTQYF.

This sequence joins TRBV12-3 or TRBV12-4 and TRBJ1-1, with D possibly TRBD1 on 5 matching bases. CDR3 length: 13 residues. V lost 4 bases and J lost 3, with 9 bases in between. CDR3 sequence reads: CASSYGGDTEAFF. CDR3 sequence (DNA): TGTGCCAGCAGTTACGGGGGGGACACTGAAGCTTTCTTT.

This rearrangement joins TRBV19 to TRBJ2-5; TRBD1 is a possible D gene (6 bases). The length of the CDR3 is 16 residues. Trimming cost V 4 bases and J 4 bases, with 19 bases left between them. Germline lookup yields CDR1 LNHDA and CDR2 SQIVND (reference sequence). CDR3 sequence: CASSSPTGPGGETQYF. CDR3 nucleotides: TGTGCCAGTAGTAGCCCGACAGGCCCGGGTGGAGAGACCCAGTACTTC.

The chain employs TRBV27 and TRBJ1-4; the D is unclear. Germline values: CDR1 MNHEY, CDR2 SMNVEV (reference sequence). V lost 2 bases, J lost 0 bases, and 7 bases lay in between. The CDR3 consists of 15 residues. As DNA, the CDR3 is TGTGCCAGCAGTTTAGCAGGAGCAACTAATGAAAAACTGTTTTTT. This translates into CASSLAGATNEKLFF.

The rearrangement joins TRBV6-1 to TRBJ1-5; D is unclear. V was cut by 3 bases and J by 9 bases, with 6 bases left in between. Germline V CDR1 and CDR2: MNHNS, SASEGT. The CDR3 is 11 amino acids. In nucleotides, the CDR3 is TGTGCCAGCAGTGACGGGAGGCCCCAGCATTTT. Translated, it gives CASSDGRPQHF.

The CDR3 sequence: CAIREDSHTEAFF. CDR3 coding DNA: TGTGCCATCCGGGAGGACAGTCACACTGAAGCTTTCTTT. This chain joins TRBV10-3 and TRBJ1-1; a possible D gene is TRBD1 (6 bases). The germline V and J ends were trimmed by 8 bases and 3 bases, with 13 bases remaining between them. CDR1 is ENHRY, CDR2 SYGVKD, per germline. The CDR3 length is 13 residues.

This sequence joins TRBV14 and TRBJ2-1; the D gene could be TRBD1 or TRBD2 (5 bases each). Between the trimmed V and J ends, which lost 3 bases and 6 bases, there was a span of 15 bases. CDR3 length: 15 residues. Germline CDR1 and CDR2: SGHDN and FVKESK. CDR3 amino acids: CASSQITSRGNEQFF. CDR3 nucleotide sequence: TGTGCCAGCAGCCAGATAACTAGTAGGGGCAATGAGCAGTTCTTC.

The V call is TRBV30, the J call TRBJ1-1; D is possibly TRBD1 (5 bases). Trimming pared 8 bases from V and 4 bases from J, leaving 17 bases between. Germline-derived CDR1 and CDR2 are GTSNPN and SVGIG (reference sequence). This CDR3 is built from 13 residues. CDR3 nucleotides: TGTGCCGGAGTGGGACTCCCCGCCACTGAAGCTTTCTTT. It yields the protein CAGVGLPATEAFF.

This chain links TRBV27 with TRBJ2-1; unclear D gene. This CDR3 comprises 16 residues. Trimming left V 2 bases short and J 3 bases short, with 14 bases between. CDR1 is MNHEY and CDR2 is SMNVEV in the germline V gene (reference sequence). This CDR3 reads CASSLRPPYSYNEQFF. The CDR3 DNA is TGTGCCAGCAGTTTACGTCCCCCCTACAGCTACAATGAGCAGTTCTTC.

The chain links TRBV3-1 (or the pseudogene TRBV3-2) to TRBJ1-1, with a possible D match to TRBD1 (5 bases). V dropped 0 bases and J dropped 3 bases, with 11 bases sitting between them. The CDR3 loop spans 15 amino acids. The germline CDR1 and CDR2 sequences are LGHDT and YNNKEL (reference sequence). This CDR3 reads CASSQESRADTEAFF. As DNA, the CDR3 is TGTGCCAGCAGCCAAGAGAGCAGGGCGGACACTGAAGCTTTCTTT.

V usage is TRBV30 and J usage is TRBJ1-1, with D hard to call. Trimming took 3 bases from V and 2 from J, leaving 13 bases between them. Germline assignment: CDR1 GTSNPN and CDR2 SVGIG (reference sequence). The CDR3 consists of 14 residues. As DNA, the CDR3 is TGTGCCTGGAGAGGCCAGGAGGTTAACACTGAAGCTTTCTTT. Its protein is CAWRGQEVNTEAFF.

The sample holds one count of this clone. The DNA for the CDR3 is TGTGCCAGCAGCGCCGACAGAAATCAGCCCCAGCATTTT. Translation gives CASSADRNQPQHF. V gene TRBV7-3 combines with J gene TRBJ1-5, with TRBD1 as a possible D gene (5 bases). The V gene lost 5 bases and the J gene lost 4 bases, with 9 bases spanning the gap. Germline V gives CDR1 SGHTA, CDR2 FQGTGA. The CDR3 length is 13 residues. The full variable domain, rest sourced from reference TRBV7-3 and TRBJ1-5, is GAGVSQTPSNKVTEKGKYVELRCDPISGHTALYWYRQSLGQGPEFLIYFQGTGAADDSGLPNDRFFAVRPEGSVSTLKIQRTERGDSAVYLCASSADRNQPQHFGDGTRLSIL.

The rearrangement uses TRBV7-9 and TRBJ2-7; the D is unclear. The V gene's germline CDR1 is SEHNR and CDR2 FQNEAQ (reference sequence). This CDR3 comprises 15 residues. V was clipped by 2 bases and J by 9 bases, with 20 bases between them. The CDR3 DNA sequence: TGTGCCAGCAGCTTATCCAATGGGTATCTAGTCGGGCAGTACTTC. Encoded protein: CASSLSNGYLVGQYF. The whole variable domain, remainder taken from reference TRBV7-9 and TRBJ2-7, is DTGVSQNPRHKITKRGQNVTFRCDPISEHNRLYWYRQTLGQGPEFLTYFQNEAQLEKSRLLSDRFSAERPKGSFSTLEIQRTEQGDSAMYLCASSLSNGYLVGQYFGPGTRLTVT.

V is TRBV5-1 and J is TRBJ1-1, with TRBD1 matching 8 bases. V gave up 2 bases and J gave up 6 bases; unmatched junction bases: 6. This CDR3 contains 14 residues. CDR1 SGHRS and CDR2 YFSETQ come from the germline V gene. CDR3 sequence (DNA): TGCGCCAGCAGCTTACAGGGGGAAGGGTCTGAAGCTTTCTTT. Its protein product is CASSLQGEGSEAFF.

J is TRBJ2-1 and V is TRBV19; perhaps TRBD1 as D (6 bases). CDR3 size: 15 residues. Looked up from germline, CDR1 is LNHDA and CDR2 is SQIVND (reference sequence). Trimming shortened V by 3 bases and J by 3 bases, and 12 bases separated the two germline ends. CDR3 DNA: TGTGCCAGTAGTATCGGCGGACAGCTCTACAATGAGCAGTTCTTC. Amino acids: CASSIGGQLYNEQFF. Full variable domain (missing parts from reference TRBV19 and TRBJ2-1): DGGITQSPKYLFRKEGQNVTLSCEQNLNHDAMYWYRQDPGQGLRLIYYSQIVNDFQKGDIAEGYSVSREKKESFPLTVTSAQKNPTAFYLCASSIGGQLYNEQFFGPGTRLTVL.